These T cell receptor beta chains were read from a single sample in a study of cytomegalovirus exposure and HLA in healthy donors. Here immunoSEQ multiplex PCR was the method, and the copy in TCRdb shows in-frame clones only, minus some. The data hold around 150,000 clones, with approximately 74% observed a single time. The specimen sequenced was PBMCs. Every receptor here comes from a woman aged 25 to 39 in good health and CMV-seronegative. CDR3s include the opening cysteine and the closing phenylalanine or tryptophan. Each record gives: clone size, V gene, J gene, D gene, CDR3 protein, CDR3 DNA. The D gene is left open where the match is weak. The size entry is marked missing in some rows and otherwise reads once, few, many or a size class.

>.|TRBV7-7|TRBJ2-3|TRBD1
CASSPGQFSTDTQYF
TGTGCTAGCAGCCCGGGACAGTTTAGCACAGATACGCAGTATTTT
>.|TRBV28|TRBJ1-5|TRBD1
CASSLGQGVIQPQHF
TGTGCCAGCAGTTTGGGTCAGGGGGTAATTCAGCCCCAGCATTTT
>.|TRBV28|TRBJ1-3|TRBD1
CASSSGTAGNTIYF
TGTGCCAGCAGTTCAGGGACAGCTGGAAACACCATATATTTT
>.|TRBV30|TRBJ1-6|.
CAFQKNNSPLHF
TGTGCCTTCCAGAAAAATAATTCACCCCTCCACTTT
>.|TRBV19|TRBJ1-2|.
CASSIVGGRNYGYTF
TGTGCCAGTAGTATAGTAGGGGGACGGAACTATGGCTACACCTTC
>once|TRBV5-8|TRBJ1-2|TRBD1
CASSSLAGGPMYGYTF
TGTGCCAGCAGCTCCCTCGCAGGGGGCCCAATGTATGGCTACACCTTC
>once|TRBV6-5|TRBJ1-1|TRBD1
CASIGTGDGSFF
TGTGCCAGCATCGGGACAGGGGACGGATCTTTCTTT
>.|TRBV5-1|TRBJ2-3|TRBD1
CASSREGQGTDTQYF
TGCGCCAGCAGCCGGGAGGGACAGGGGACAGATACGCAGTATTTT
>.|TRBV25-1|TRBJ2-7|TRBD1
CASSESGRGRLEQYF
TGTGCCAGCAGTGAATCCGGCAGGGGGCGGCTCGAGCAGTACTTC
>.|TRBV7-6|TRBJ1-1|.
CASSLTGTLNTEAFF
TGTGCCAGCAGCTTAACCGGGACTTTGAACACTGAAGCTTTCTTT
>.|TRBV7-9|TRBJ2-7|TRBD2
CASSLRSSGRAEAYEQYF
TGTGCCAGCAGCTTAAGGTCTAGCGGGAGGGCCGAAGCCTACGAGCAGTACTTC
>.|TRBV28|TRBJ1-5|.
CASSFAKPNQPQHF
TGTGCCAGCAGTTTTGCAAAGCCCAATCAGCCCCAGCATTTT
>few|TRBV28|TRBJ1-3|TRBD1
CASRTPQGASGNTIYF
TGTGCCAGCAGGACCCCTCAGGGGGCCTCTGGAAACACCATATATTTT
>.|TRBV18|TRBJ1-4|.
CASSYRRLNEKLFF
TGTGCCAGCTCCTACAGAAGGCTTAATGAAAAACTGTTTTTT
>.|TRBV9|TRBJ2-1|TRBD1
CASSLLGQVEQFF
TGTGCCAGCAGCCTCCTCGGACAGGTTGAGCAGTTCTTC
>.|TRBV7-6|TRBJ2-3|.
CASRPRSRETDTQYF
TGTGCCAGCAGGCCCCGGAGCAGGGAAACAGATACGCAGTATTTT
>.|TRBV28|TRBJ2-7|.
CASSFQGPSSYEQYF
TGTGCCAGCAGTTTTCAGGGGCCAAGCTCCTACGAGCAGTACTTC
>few|TRBV10-3|TRBJ1-2|.
CAISESVENYGYTF
TGTGCCATCAGTGAGTCGGTTGAGAACTATGGCTACACCTTC
>.|TRBV7-2|TRBJ2-1|TRBD2
CASSPRGASGRGNYNEQFF
TGTGCCAGCAGCCCTCGGGGGGCTAGCGGGAGGGGTAACTACAATGAGCAGTTCTTC
>.|TRBV11-2|TRBJ2-7|.
CASSLVWGFSLPLYEQYF
TGTGCCAGCAGCTTAGTCTGGGGCTTCAGCCTCCCTCTCTACGAGCAGTACTTC
>.|TRBV15|TRBJ2-3|.
CATSNFQGPTDTQYF
TGTGCCACCAGCAATTTCCAGGGCCCCACAGATACGCAGTATTTT
>.|TRBV4-3|TRBJ2-1|.
CASSQGTRGQAYNEQFF
TGCGCCAGCAGCCAAGGGACCAGGGGTCAGGCCTACAATGAGCAGTTCTTC